This entry describes one TCR beta chain. The data derive from a study of Ad26.COV2.S vaccination and SARS-CoV-2 variants. About the research overall: Administration of Ad26.COV2.S was intramuscular, either once or twice 56 days apart.

Treatment in this sample: around 19 received Ad26.COV2.S at low or high dose, single or two shots; about 5 received placebo; per-sample allocation not given. All samples were drawn on day 63, counting from the first vaccine or placebo injection. Produced via immunoSEQ multiplex PCR; TCRdb's table is partial and in-frame only. Altogether about 350,000 clones are present, roughly 91% being singletons, with the ten largest covering roughly 5%. The germline CDR1 and CDR2 sequences are SGHNT and YENEEA. V gave up 3 bases and J gave up 4 bases, with 3 bases separating them. This CDR3 region has 12 residues.

The V gene is TRBV11-3, the J gene TRBJ2-2; D gene ambiguous. The sample was peripheral blood, taken in a trial of Ad26.COV2.S vaccine versus placebo. The receptor's source is a person aged 18-60 years who received the Ad26.COV2.S COVID-19 vaccine or a placebo. CDR3 in DNA: TGTGCCAGCAGCTTGGGCACCGGGGAGCTGTTTTTT. Amino acids: CASSLGTGELFF.